This TCR beta chain was observed in a study of identical twins (dated by TCRdb to about 2016). Regarding the study in general: The study deep-sequenced TCR alpha and beta repertoires from monozygotic twins, unrelated adults of various ages and cord blood to test whether fetal clonotypes persist. To rule out contamination, the twin experiments were replicated at different times with different library preparation protocols.

Overall study outcomes, separate from this receptor: In monozygotic twins, recombination models systematically underestimated out-of-frame TCR alpha sharing, but the models matched the sharing seen between unrelated individuals. Fewer insertions were carried by abundant cord blood beta clonotypes; a weaker similar trend was observed in young adult naive repertoires, while no such trend was observed in memory repertoires. Because the same donors could not be followed over many years, conclusions were based on cross-sectional statistical analysis. Out-of-frame TCR alpha sequences shared between twins showed an excess of low generation-probability sequences compared with coincidental sharing between unrelated individuals. In beta out-of-frame sequences, excess twin sharing was weaker, because having fewer shared sequences lowered the signal-to-noise ratio. Invariant T cells such as MAIT and iNKT could partly confound zero-insertion analyses, although diverse VJ usage argued against such confounding for most clonotypes.

The sample holds a few counts of this clonotype. Its antigen remains unidentified. No much larger clone is present one base from it, and per-base qualities are unavailable. Every donor in the study was a healthy Caucasian. Three pairs of female monozygotic twins, all aged about 18 to 30 years, were included in the twin cohort. Peripheral blood mononuclear cells were the source from which RNA for the TCR libraries was isolated. The library was made by 5' RACE. The reads were generated on an Illumina HiSeq 2000. A universal primer binding site was added through template switching, and the final cDNA carried a unique molecular identifier so that TCR cDNA molecules could be counted accurately. Specific primers in the conserved constant-segment region were used to synthesize first-strand cDNA for TCR alpha and beta chains. To control for contamination, every cDNA library carried two barcodes: a SMART-Mk sample barcode plus Illumina barcodes. TruSeq adapter sequences along with Illumina sample barcodes were introduced in two successive PCR steps. TCR alpha and beta cDNA libraries were sequenced on the Illumina HiSeq platform with custom primers. In the original analysis: Raw reads were processed with MiGEC to extract unique molecular identifiers, and MiXCR was used to determine CDR3 positions. For each individual, recombination models were inferred using an EM algorithm with the repgenHMM and IGoR tools. Shared clonotypes were analyzed with the tcR package in R, and sharing was normalized by the product of cloneset sizes. Out-of-frame nonproductive sequences were analyzed to study raw recombination free of thymic and clonal selection effects. In TCRdb, the public reads were trimmed at Q25 with fastp and aligned with MiXCR, with productive beta chains retained. Every CDR3 protein is listed once, alongside the most common genes and DNA of its rows. TCRdb assigned the V and J calls; the authors' analysis was not used. For this sample the table gives some 760,000 distinct CDR3 sequences, of which about 20% were detected only once. Approximately 14% of the sample is taken by the ten largest.

The germline V end is reduced by 2 bases and the J end by 3 bases; junction bases left unmatched: 2. The CDR3 holds 14 amino acids from the cysteine to the phenylalanine. Only the CDR3 part of the read is kept: 42 bases, read in frame from the first base. The germline V gene gives CDR1 as SGHDT and CDR2 as YYEEEE. Another study also made use of these data, one on T cells expressing NK-cell markers. The second study reports: TCR beta-chain repertoires were profiled in sorted CD3+CD56+NKG2C+, CD3+CD56+NKG2C- and CD3+CD56-NKG2C+ T-cell subsets from roughly eight donors. Among the eight sequenced donors, seven were HCMV-seropositive and one was HCMV-seronegative. To restrict sorting to alphabetaTCR-expressing T cells, an anti-gammadeltaTCR antibody was added in several experiments. For about 6 donors, the dominant CD3+CD56+NKG2C+ clonotypes were among the top 10 CD8+ clonotypes and accounted for roughly 1.0-7.5% of CD8+ T cells. Those dominant clonotypes were again the most abundant among CD3+CD56-NKG2C+ cells in a handful of donors, at about 25-60.1%. Whether the expanded NKG2C-expressing T cell clones were specific for HCMV antigens was left unclear. All eight donors whose samples were sequenced were randomly selected healthy volunteers, three of them men and five women. A commercial ELISA kit detecting HCMV-specific IgG in serum was used to determine HCMV serostatus. For over five donors, bulk peripheral blood T-cell repertoires were additionally sequenced from unsorted PBMC. Reads were demultiplexed and grouped by UMI with MIGEC, and clonotypes were assembled and quantified with MiTCR. To exclude erroneous sequences, only TCR cDNA sequences supported by at least two reads were retained. The tcR package was used for downstream repertoire analysis, and clonotypes were matched between fractions using CDR3 nucleotide sequence together with V segment. VDJmatch was used to annotate antigen specificity against VDJdb, with one amino acid substitution allowed in CDR3.

Source material: PBMCs. The TCR comes from a woman younger than 30 in good health. Recombination connected TRBV5-6 to TRBJ2-4; TRBD2 lines up with 7 middle nucleotides. The DNA is as follows: TGTGCCAGCAGCTTTCCTAGCGGCAAAAACATTCAGTACTTC. Translated, this gives CASSFPSGKNIQYF.